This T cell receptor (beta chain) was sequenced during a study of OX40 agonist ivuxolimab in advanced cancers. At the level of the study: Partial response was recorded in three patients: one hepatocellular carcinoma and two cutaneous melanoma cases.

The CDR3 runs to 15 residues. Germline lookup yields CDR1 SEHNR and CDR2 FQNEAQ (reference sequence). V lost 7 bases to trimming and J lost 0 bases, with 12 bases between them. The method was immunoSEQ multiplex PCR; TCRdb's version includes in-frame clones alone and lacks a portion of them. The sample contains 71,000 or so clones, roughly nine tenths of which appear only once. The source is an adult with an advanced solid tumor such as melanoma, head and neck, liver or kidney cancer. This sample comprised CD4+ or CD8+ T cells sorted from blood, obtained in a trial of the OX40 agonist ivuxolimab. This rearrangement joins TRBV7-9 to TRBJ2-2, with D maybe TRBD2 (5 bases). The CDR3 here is CASTRTLANTGELFF. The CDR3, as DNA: TGTGCCAGCACCAGGACTCTCGCGAACACCGGGGAGCTGTTTTTT. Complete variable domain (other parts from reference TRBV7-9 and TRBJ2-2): DTGVSQNPRHKITKRGQNVTFRCDPISEHNRLYWYRQTLGQGPEFLTYFQNEAQLEKSRLLSDRFSAERPKGSFSTLEIQRTEQGDSAMYLCASTRTLANTGELFFGEGSRLTVL.